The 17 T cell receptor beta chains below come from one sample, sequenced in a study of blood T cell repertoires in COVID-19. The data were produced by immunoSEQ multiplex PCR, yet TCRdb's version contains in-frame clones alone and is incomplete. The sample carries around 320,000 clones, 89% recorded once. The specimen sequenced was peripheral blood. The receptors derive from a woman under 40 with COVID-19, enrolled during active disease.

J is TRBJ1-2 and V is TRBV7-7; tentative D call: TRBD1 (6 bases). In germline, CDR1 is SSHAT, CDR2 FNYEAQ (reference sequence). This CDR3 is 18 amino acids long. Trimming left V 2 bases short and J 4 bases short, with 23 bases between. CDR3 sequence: CASSLKGRGAVASYGYTF. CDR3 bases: TGTGCCAGCAGCTTAAAAGGTCGGGGGGCCGTGGCTTCCTATGGCTACACCTTC.

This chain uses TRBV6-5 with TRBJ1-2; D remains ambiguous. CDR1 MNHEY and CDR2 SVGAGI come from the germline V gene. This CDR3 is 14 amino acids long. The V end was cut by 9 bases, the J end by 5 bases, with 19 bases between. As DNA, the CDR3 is TGTGCCAGACAGCGCGGGGAGGGCGAATATGGCTACACCTTC. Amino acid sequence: CARQRGEGEYGYTF.

CDR3 nucleotide sequence: TGTGCCAGCAGCGCCCGGGACAGGGGGTACGAGCAGTACTTC. Its protein is CASSARDRGYEQYF. The gene calls are TRBV11-2 and TRBJ2-7; 11 bases map to TRBD1. V was pared by 5 bases and J by 4 bases, with 4 bases of the junction left unmatched. CDR3 length: 14 amino acids. The germline V gene encodes CDR1 SGHAT and CDR2 FQNNGV.

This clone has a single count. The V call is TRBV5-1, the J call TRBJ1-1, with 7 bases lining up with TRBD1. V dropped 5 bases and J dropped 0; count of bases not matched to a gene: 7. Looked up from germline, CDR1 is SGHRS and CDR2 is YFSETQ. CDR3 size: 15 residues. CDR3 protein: CASSPRQGMNTEAFF. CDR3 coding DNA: TGCGCCAGCAGTCCCAGACAGGGCATGAACACTGAAGCTTTCTTT.

The CDR3 region is CASRLADTGELFF. In DNA, the CDR3 is TGTGCCAGCAGACTAGCGGACACCGGGGAGCTGTTTTTT. J is TRBJ2-2 and V is TRBV2; 8 nucleotides agree with TRBD2. J lost 3 bases, V lost 6 bases, and 0 bases had no gene match. CDR1 and CDR2 from the germline V gene are SNHLY and FYNNEI. This CDR3 comprises 13 residues.

CDR3 DNA sequence: TGCGCCAGCAGCTTGGGCGGGGGGGCCGCAGATACGCAGTATTTT. Translation gives CASSLGGGAADTQYF. The gene calls are TRBV5-1 and TRBJ2-3; 9 nucleotides match TRBD2. Germline values: CDR1 SGHRS, CDR2 YFSETQ. The V gene end was trimmed by 0 bases and the J gene end by 4 bases; junction bases not matched to a gene: 3. This CDR3 is built from 15 residues.

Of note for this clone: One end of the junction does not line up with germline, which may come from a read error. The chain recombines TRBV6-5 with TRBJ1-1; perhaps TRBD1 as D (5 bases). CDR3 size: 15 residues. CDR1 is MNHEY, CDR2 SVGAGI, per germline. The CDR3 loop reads CASRYSNSGATEAFF. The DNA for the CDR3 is TGTGCCAGCAGATACTCAAACAGTGGGGCCACTGAAGCTTTCTTT.

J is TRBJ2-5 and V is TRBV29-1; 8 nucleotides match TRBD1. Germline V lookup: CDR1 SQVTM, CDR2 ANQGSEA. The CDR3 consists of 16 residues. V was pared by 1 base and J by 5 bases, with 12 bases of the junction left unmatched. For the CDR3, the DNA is TGCAGCGTTGAAGGATATCCAGGGGGCCAGGCGGAGACCCAGTACTTC. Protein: CSVEGYPGGQAETQYF.

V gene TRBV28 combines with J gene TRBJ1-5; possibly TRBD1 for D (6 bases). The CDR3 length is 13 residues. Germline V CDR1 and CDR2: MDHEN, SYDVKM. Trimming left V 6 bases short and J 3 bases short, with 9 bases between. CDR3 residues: CASRRTDNQPQHF. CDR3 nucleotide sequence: TGTGCCAGCAGGAGGACAGACAATCAGCCCCAGCATTTT.

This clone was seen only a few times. In DNA, the CDR3 is TGTGCCAGCAGTTCCAGCGGGAACACTGAAGCTTTCTTT. This codes for CASSSSGNTEAFF. The chain combines TRBV6-5 with TRBJ1-1; D unresolved. The CDR3 length is 13 residues. From germline, CDR1 is MNHEY and CDR2 SVGAGI. The V end lost 4 bases, the J end lost 1 base, and 7 bases lay between the germline ends.

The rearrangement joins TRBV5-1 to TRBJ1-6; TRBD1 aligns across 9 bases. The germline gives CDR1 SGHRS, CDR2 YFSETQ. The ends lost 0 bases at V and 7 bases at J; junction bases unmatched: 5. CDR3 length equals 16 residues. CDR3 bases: TGCGCCAGCAGCTTGGATTTGGGGACAGGGAATTCACCCCTCCACTTT. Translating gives CASSLDLGTGNSPLHF.

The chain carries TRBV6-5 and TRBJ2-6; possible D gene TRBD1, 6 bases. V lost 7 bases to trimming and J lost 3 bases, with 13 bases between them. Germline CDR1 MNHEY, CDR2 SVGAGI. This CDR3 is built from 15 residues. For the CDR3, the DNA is TGTGCCAGCACCCCTACAGGGCTTGGGGCCAACGTCCTGACTTTC. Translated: CASTPTGLGANVLTF.

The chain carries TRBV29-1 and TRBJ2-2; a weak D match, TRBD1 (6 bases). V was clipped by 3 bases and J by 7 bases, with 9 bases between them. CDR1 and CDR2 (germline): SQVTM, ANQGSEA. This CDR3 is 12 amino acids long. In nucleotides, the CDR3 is TGCAGCGTTGAGACACAGGGCGGGGAGCTGTTTTTT. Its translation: CSVETQGGELFF.

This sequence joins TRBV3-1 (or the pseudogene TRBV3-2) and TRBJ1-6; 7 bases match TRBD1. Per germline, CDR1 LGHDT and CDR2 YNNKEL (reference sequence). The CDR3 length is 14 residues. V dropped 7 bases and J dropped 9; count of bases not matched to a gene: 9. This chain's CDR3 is CASTEGALGSPLHF. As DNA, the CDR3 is TGTGCCAGCACGGAGGGGGCGCTAGGTTCACCCCTCCACTTT.

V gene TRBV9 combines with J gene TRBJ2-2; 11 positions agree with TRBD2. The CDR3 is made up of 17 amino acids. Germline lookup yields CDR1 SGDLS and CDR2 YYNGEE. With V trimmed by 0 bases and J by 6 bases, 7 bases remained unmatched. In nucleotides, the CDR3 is TGTGCCAGCAGCGTAGCTATAGCGGGGGGGCCCGCCGGGGAGCTGTTTTTT. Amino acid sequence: CASSVAIAGGPAGELFF.

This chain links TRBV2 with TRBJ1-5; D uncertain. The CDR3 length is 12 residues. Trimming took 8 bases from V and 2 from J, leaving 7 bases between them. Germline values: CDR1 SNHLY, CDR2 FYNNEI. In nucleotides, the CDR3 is TGTGCCAGCCACCGAGGCAATCAGCCCCAGCATTTT. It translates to CASHRGNQPQHF.

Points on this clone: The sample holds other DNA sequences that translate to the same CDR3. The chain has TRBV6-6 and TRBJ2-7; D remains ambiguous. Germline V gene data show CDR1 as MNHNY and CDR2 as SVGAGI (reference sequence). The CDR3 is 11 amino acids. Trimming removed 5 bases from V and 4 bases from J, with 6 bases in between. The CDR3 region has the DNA TGTGCCAGCAGTCCTTCGTACGAGCAGTACTTC. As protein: CASSPSYEQYF.